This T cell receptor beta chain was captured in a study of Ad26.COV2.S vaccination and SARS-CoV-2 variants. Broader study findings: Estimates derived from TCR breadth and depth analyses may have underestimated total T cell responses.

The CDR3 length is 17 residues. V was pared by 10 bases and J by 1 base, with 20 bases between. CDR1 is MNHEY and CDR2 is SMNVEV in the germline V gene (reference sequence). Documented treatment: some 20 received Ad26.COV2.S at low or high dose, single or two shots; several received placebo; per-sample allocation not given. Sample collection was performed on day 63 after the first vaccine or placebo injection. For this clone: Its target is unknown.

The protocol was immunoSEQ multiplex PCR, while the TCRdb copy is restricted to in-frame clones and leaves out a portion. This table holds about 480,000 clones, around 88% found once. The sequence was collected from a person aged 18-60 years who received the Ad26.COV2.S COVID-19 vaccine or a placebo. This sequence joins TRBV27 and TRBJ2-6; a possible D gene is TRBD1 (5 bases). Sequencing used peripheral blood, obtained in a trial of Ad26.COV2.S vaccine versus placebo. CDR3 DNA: TGTGCCACACAGTCACCTGGGCGACAGTCTGGGGCCAACGTCCTGACTTTC. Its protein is CATQSPGRQSGANVLTF.